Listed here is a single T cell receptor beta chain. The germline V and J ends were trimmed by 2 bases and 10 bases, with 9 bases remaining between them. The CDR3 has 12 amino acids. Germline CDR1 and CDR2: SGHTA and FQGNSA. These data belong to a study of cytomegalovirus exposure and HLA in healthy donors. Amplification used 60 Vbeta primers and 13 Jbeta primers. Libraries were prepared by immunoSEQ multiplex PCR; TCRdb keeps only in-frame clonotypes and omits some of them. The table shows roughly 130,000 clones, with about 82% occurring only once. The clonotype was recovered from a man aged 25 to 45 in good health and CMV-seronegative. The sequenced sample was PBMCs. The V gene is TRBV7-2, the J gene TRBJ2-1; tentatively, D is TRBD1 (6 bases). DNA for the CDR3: TGTGCCAGCAGCTTACAAACAGGGGAGCAGTTCTTC. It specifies CASSLQTGEQFF.